This T cell receptor (beta chain) was recovered during a study of cytomegalovirus exposure and HLA in healthy donors. Study outcomes and limitations: Cytomegalovirus association was listed for about 150 TCR beta chains.

About this clone: Its target is unknown.

Method: immunoSEQ multiplex PCR; TCRdb's copy keeps in-frame clones and lacks some. The repertoire holds about 98,000 clones, roughly 84% seen once, with over 6% in the top ten. The germline gives CDR1 SGHNT, CDR2 YENEEA. Trimming removed 6 bases from V and 2 bases from J, with 10 bases in between. This CDR3 is built from 14 residues. The chain employs TRBV11-3 and TRBJ2-2; possible D gene TRBD2, 5 bases. This receptor was taken from a man younger than 30 in good health and CMV-seropositive. Input material: PBMCs. The DNA for the CDR3 is TGTGCCAGCAGTGGGGAGTACAACACCGGGGAGCTGTTTTTT. Its protein product is CASSGEYNTGELFF.